This TCR beta chain was documented in a study of T cell repertoires in cytomegalovirus infection. About the research overall: TCR beta signatures that were public indicated CMV infection and matching HLA type.

From the reads, TCRdb called clonotypes with MiXCR, one entry per CDR3 protein. This table holds fewer than 1,000,000 distinct CDR3 sequences, roughly a third found once. Many counts were recorded for this clonotype. Antigen: not known. The CDR3 covers 16 residues. Germline V gene data show CDR1 as SGHDN and CDR2 as FVKESK. V lost 3 bases, J lost 6 bases, and 20 bases lay in between. Regarding the study as a whole: It was HLA-C-restricted CMV-specific TCR beta clonotypes that dominated the response ex vivo.

The TCR comes from a human donor in good health (CMV status not recorded). Some clones in this sample may be carry-over from other donors' samples. Sequenced material: cultured CD8+ T cells from PBMCs, taken from culture after CMV antigen stimulation. The chain has TRBV14 and TRBJ1-1, with TRBD1 as a possible D gene (5 bases). The CDR3: CASSHYRRGIGSEAFF. CDR3 sequence (DNA): TGTGCCAGCAGCCACTATAGACGGGGGATTGGCTCTGAAGCTTTCTTT.